The present T cell receptor (beta chain) was sequenced within a study of identical twins. MiXCR was run by TCRdb on the 5' RACE reads, yielding one entry per CDR3 protein. The repertoire has hundreds of thousands of distinct CDR3 sequences, over 13% of them found once; the top ten carry around 9%. Sequencing used memory (CD45RO+) T cells sorted from blood. This TCR derives from a woman between 18 and 30 years old in good health.

The CDR3 DNA follows: TGCGCCAGCCTCGGACAGAACACAGATACGCAGTATTTT. This codes for CASLGQNTDTQYF. V is TRBV5-1 and J is TRBJ2-3; possibly TRBD1 for D (6 bases). The CDR3 has 13 amino acids. V lost 7 bases to trimming and J lost 2 bases, with 11 bases between them. Germline lookup yields CDR1 SGHRS and CDR2 YFSETQ.